The sequence of this T cell receptor (beta chain) was determined in a study of CD8 T cells in ankylosing spondylitis. Regarding the study as a whole: CD8+ cells made up the disease-linked clones, which were relatively rare in peripheral blood.

This clonotype has a count of ten or more. Its antigen is unidentified. The V end was cut by 9 bases, the J end by 2 bases, with 14 bases between. This CDR3 comprises 14 residues. Germline assignment: CDR1 MNHEY and CDR2 SMNVEV (reference sequence). As the method for making TCR beta libraries, quantitative 5'-RACE with molecular barcodes was used. TCRdb re-derived calls from the 5' RACE reads in MiXCR, one entry per CDR3 protein. This table has 200,000 to 250,000 distinct CDR3 sequences, over 9.5% appearing once. The sample comprised blood, either unsorted or a sorted T cell fraction (not recorded which). The sequence came from a male donor with ankylosing spondylitis or in good health (not recorded which). The chain recombines TRBV27 with TRBJ1-5, with a tentative D call TRBD1 (5 bases). The CDR3 spells CASGGVGGNQPQHF. The DNA of the CDR3 is TGTGCCAGTGGGGGAGTGGGGGGCAATCAGCCCCAGCATTTT.